These 15 T cell receptor beta chains were sequenced from one sample in a study of T cell responses to AZD1222 COVID-19 vaccine. Here immunoSEQ multiplex PCR was the method, and the copy in TCRdb shows in-frame clones only, minus some. The table records more than 100,000 clones, about 90% of them present only once. This material consisted of peripheral blood, taken on day 0 of AZD1222 vaccination. These receptors were collected from an adult in good health.

The J gene is TRBJ2-5, the V gene TRBV18, with 8 bases matching TRBD1. The CDR3 extends over 13 amino acids. Germline V gives CDR1 KGHSH, CDR2 LQKENI. V shed 5 bases and J 2 bases; nucleotides not matched to a gene: 1. The DNA of the CDR3 is TGTGCCAGCTCAGGGACAGGACAAGAGACCCAGTACTTC. Its protein product is CASSGTGQETQYF.

This clone has just a few counts. The rearrangement links TRBV6-5 to TRBJ1-1; TRBD1 might be the D (5 bases). This CDR3 is built from 11 residues. Trimming cost V 6 bases and J 11 bases, with 13 bases left between them. Germline loops: CDR1 MNHEY, CDR2 SVGAGI. The CDR3 loop reads CASSQGSRAFF. CDR3 DNA sequence: TGTGCCAGCAGCCAGGGATCTCGGGCTTTCTTT.

The table lists this clone with a count of one. The rearrangement joins TRBV19 to TRBJ2-7; the D gene could be TRBD1 or TRBD2 (5 bases each). V lost 6 bases, J lost 7 bases, and 16 bases lay in between. This CDR3 is 13 amino acids long. CDR1 LNHDA and CDR2 SQIVND come from the germline V gene (reference sequence). CDR3 DNA sequence: TGTGCCAGTAGCAGACAGTATCCGGGGGAGCAGTACTTC. This translates into CASSRQYPGEQYF.

The chain couples TRBV13 to TRBJ1-2; weak D call: TRBD1 (6 bases). The length of the CDR3 is 15 residues. V lost 4 bases to trimming and J lost 1 base, with 13 bases between them. The germline gives CDR1 PRHDT, CDR2 FYEKMQ (reference sequence). The CDR3 reads CASSSYREGNYGYTF. The DNA of the CDR3 is TGTGCCAGCAGCTCCTACAGGGAAGGTAACTATGGCTACACCTTC.

This clone was recorded only once. The chain is built from TRBV18 and TRBJ2-1; perhaps TRBD2 as D (5 bases). Trimming cost V 3 bases and J 4 bases, with 13 bases left between them. There are 15 residues in the CDR3. Looked up from germline, CDR1 is KGHSH and CDR2 is LQKENI. The DNA of the CDR3 is TGTGCCAGCTCACCCAGCCTTAGCGCATACAATGAGCAGTTCTTC. As protein: CASSPSLSAYNEQFF.

The chain uses TRBV5-6 and TRBJ2-5, with TRBD2 as a possible D gene (6 bases). The V gene lost 4 bases and the J gene lost 4 bases, with 17 bases spanning the gap. Germline-derived CDR1 and CDR2 are SGHDT and YYEEEE. The CDR3 contains 15 residues. CDR3 in amino acids: CASSPDWGGGETQYF. CDR3 coding DNA: TGTGCCAGCAGCCCGGACTGGGGAGGCGGAGAGACCCAGTACTTC. Full variable domain (outside the CDR3, taken from reference TRBV5-6 and TRBJ2-5): DAGVTQSPTHLIKTRGQQVTLRCSPKSGHDTVSWYQQALGQGPQFIFQYYEEEERQRGNFPDRFSGHQFPNYSSELNVNALLLGDSALYLCASSPDWGGGETQYFGPGTRLLVL.

V is TRBV5-1 and J is TRBJ2-1; 10 nucleotides match TRBD1. This CDR3 contains 16 residues. Germline values: CDR1 SGHRS, CDR2 YFSETQ. Trimming removed 0 bases from V and 8 bases from J; junction bases left unmatched: 8. The CDR3 sequence is CASSLGAGQGKDEQFF. The CDR3 region has the DNA TGCGCCAGCAGCTTGGGAGCGGGACAGGGGAAGGATGAGCAGTTCTTC.

The chain employs TRBV2 and TRBJ1-2; D gene uncertain. Trimming stripped 6 bases from V and 2 bases from J, with 16 bases between. The CDR3 is 15 amino acids. In germline, CDR1 is SNHLY, CDR2 FYNNEI. The CDR3 loop reads CASSRTLSGNYGYTF. In DNA form, the CDR3 reads TGTGCCAGCAGCCGGACCCTGTCTGGGAACTATGGCTACACCTTC. Combining the CDR3 with reference TRBV2 and TRBJ1-2 gives the whole variable domain EPEVTQTPSHQVTQMGQEVILRCVPISNHLYFYWYRQILGQKVEFLVSFYNNEISEKSEIFDDQFSVERPDGSNFTLKIRSTKLEDSAMYFCASSRTLSGNYGYTFGSGTRLTVV.

The chain recombines TRBV5-8 with TRBJ1-5; 10 bases match TRBD1. Germline V gives CDR1 SGHTS, CDR2 YDEGEE. The CDR3 is 16 amino acids. J was trimmed by 5 bases and V by 0 bases; bases with no gene match: 5. The CDR3 DNA sequence: TGTGCCAGCAGCTTGGGTTTGGGGACAGGGGATCAGCCCCAGCATTTT. This sequence encodes CASSLGLGTGDQPQHF.

J is TRBJ2-1 and V is TRBV15; D may be TRBD1 or TRBD2 (5 bases each). The CDR3 is 15 residues long. With 0 bases removed from V and 8 bases from J, the gap between germline ends came to 14 bases. CDR1 LNHNV and CDR2 YYDKDF come from the germline V gene (reference sequence). For the CDR3, the DNA is TGTGCCACCAGCAGAGAGAGGGGCTTGGTCTATGAGCAGTTCTTC. Its protein product is CATSRERGLVYEQFF.

In the case of this clone: The sample holds other DNA sequences that translate to the same CDR3. V gene TRBV19 combines with J gene TRBJ1-1; D unresolved. The CDR3 consists of 13 residues. Germline V gene data show CDR1 as LNHDA and CDR2 as SQIVND (reference sequence). V lost 3 bases and J 1 base, leaving 6 bases between the germline ends. CDR3 nucleotides: TGTGCCAGTAGTATCCGCGGGAACACTGAAGCTTTCTTT. It codes for CASSIRGNTEAFF.

This chain connects TRBV5-1 to TRBJ2-1, with TRBD2 as a possible D gene (5 bases). CDR1 SGHRS and CDR2 YFSETQ come from the germline V gene. The V end was cut by 0 bases, the J end by 0 bases, with 7 bases between. The CDR3 contains 15 residues. The CDR3 region is CASSLGGGSYNEQFF. The CDR3 coding sequence is TGCGCCAGCAGCTTGGGCGGAGGCTCCTACAATGAGCAGTTCTTC.

The V and J genes are TRBV3-1 (or the pseudogene TRBV3-2) and TRBJ1-3; unclear D gene. Germline V gene sequence: CDR1 LGHDT, CDR2 YNNKEL (reference sequence). V shed 2 bases and J shed 2 bases, with 13 bases lying between them. The CDR3 has 16 residues. CDR3 coding DNA: TGTGCCAGCAGCCAAACTTTTACCAGCGCTGGAAACACCATATATTTT. Amino acid sequence: CASSQTFTSAGNTIYF.

V gene TRBV11-2 combines with J gene TRBJ2-5; D unresolved. Germline assignment: CDR1 SGHAT and CDR2 FQNNGV. CDR3 size: 14 residues. The V end was cut by 5 bases, the J end by 1 base, with 11 bases between. CDR3 loop: CASSLVGIQETQYF. The CDR3 nucleotides read TGTGCCAGCAGCCTTGTTGGAATCCAAGAGACCCAGTACTTC. The complete variable domain, with remaining parts taken from reference TRBV11-2 and TRBJ2-5, reads EAGVAQSPRYKIIEKRQSVAFWCNPISGHATLYWYQQILGQGPKLLIQFQNNGVVDDSQLPKDRFSAERLKGVDSTLKIQPAKLEDSAVYLCASSLVGIQETQYFGPGTRLLVL.

A few counts support this clone. The chain employs TRBV7-8 and TRBJ2-7; 12 bases fit TRBD1. CDR1 and CDR2 (germline): SGHVS, FQNEAQ. The V gene end was trimmed by 7 bases and the J gene end by 6 bases; junction bases not matched to a gene: 10. The CDR3 has 15 amino acids. The CDR3 is CASIRPGQGAFEQYF. The DNA of the CDR3 is TGTGCCAGCATAAGACCGGGACAGGGGGCGTTCGAGCAGTACTTC.